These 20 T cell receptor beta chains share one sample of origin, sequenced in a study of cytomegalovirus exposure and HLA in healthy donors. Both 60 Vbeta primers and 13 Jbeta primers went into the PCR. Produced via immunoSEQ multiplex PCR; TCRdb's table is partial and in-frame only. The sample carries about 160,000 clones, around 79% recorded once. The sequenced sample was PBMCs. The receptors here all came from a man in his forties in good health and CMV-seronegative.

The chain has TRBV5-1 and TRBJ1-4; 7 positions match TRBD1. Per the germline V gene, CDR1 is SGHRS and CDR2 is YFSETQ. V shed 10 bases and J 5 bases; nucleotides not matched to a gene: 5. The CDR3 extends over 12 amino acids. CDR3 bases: TGCGCCTCCCGGGACAGAAATGAAAAACTGTTTTTT. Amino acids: CASRDRNEKLFF.

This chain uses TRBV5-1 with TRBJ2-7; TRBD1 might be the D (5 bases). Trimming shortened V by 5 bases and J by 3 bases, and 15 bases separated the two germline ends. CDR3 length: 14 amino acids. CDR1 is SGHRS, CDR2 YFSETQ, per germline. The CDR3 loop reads CASSPSGSGYEQYF. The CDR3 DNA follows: TGCGCCAGCAGTCCCTCAGGGTCCGGCTACGAGCAGTACTTC.

The CDR3 region is CAIRDRTGADEEQPQHF. CDR3 in DNA: TGTGCCATCAGAGACCGGACAGGGGCCGATGAAGAACAGCCCCAGCATTTT. V usage is TRBV10-3 and J usage is TRBJ1-5; 9 bases align to TRBD1. Germline values: CDR1 ENHRY, CDR2 SYGVKD. V shed 6 bases and J 7 bases; nucleotides not matched to a gene: 16. The CDR3 contains 17 residues.

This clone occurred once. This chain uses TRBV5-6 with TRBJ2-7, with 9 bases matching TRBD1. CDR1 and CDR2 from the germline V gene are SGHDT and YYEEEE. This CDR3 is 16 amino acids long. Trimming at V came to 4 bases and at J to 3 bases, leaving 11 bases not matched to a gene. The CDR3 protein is CASSGGGGQGFYEQYF. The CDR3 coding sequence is TGTGCCAGCAGCGGTGGGGGGGGACAGGGATTCTACGAGCAGTACTTC.

The CDR3 DNA reads TGTGCCAGCAGTCAAAGACAGGGTGCAGATACGCAGTATTTT. Translating gives CASSQRQGADTQYF. The rearrangement joins TRBV6-6 to TRBJ2-3; 7 nucleotides match TRBD1. With V trimmed by 5 bases and J by 4 bases, 6 bases remained unmatched. The CDR3 is made up of 14 amino acids. In germline, CDR1 is MNHNY, CDR2 SVGAGI (reference sequence).

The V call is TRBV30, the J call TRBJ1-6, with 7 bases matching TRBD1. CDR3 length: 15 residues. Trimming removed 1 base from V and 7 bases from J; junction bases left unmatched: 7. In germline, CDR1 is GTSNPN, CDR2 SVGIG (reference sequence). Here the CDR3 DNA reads TGTGCCTGGAGTGGGGACAGAAGTAGGAATTCACCCCTCCACTTT. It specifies CAWSGDRSRNSPLHF.

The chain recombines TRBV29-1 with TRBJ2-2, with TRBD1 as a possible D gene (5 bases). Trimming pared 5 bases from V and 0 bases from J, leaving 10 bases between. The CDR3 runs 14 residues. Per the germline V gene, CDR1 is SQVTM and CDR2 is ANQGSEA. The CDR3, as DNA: TGCAGCGTTCGGGTACAGGCGAACACCGGGGAGCTGTTTTTT. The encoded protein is CSVRVQANTGELFF.

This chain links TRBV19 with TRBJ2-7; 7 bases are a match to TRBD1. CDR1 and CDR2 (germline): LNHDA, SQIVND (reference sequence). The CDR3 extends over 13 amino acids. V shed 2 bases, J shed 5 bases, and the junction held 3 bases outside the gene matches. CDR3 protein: CASSINRGNEQYF. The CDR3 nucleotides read TGTGCCAGTAGTATAAACAGGGGCAACGAGCAGTACTTC.

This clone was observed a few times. The CDR3 bases are TGCGCCAGCAGCCACTGGTGGCGGAACTCTGGAAACACCATATATTTT. Translating gives CASSHWWRNSGNTIYF. The V gene is TRBV4-3, the J gene TRBJ1-3; no definite D call. In germline, CDR1 is LGHNA, CDR2 YSLEER. The CDR3 contains 16 residues. Trimming pared 3 bases from V and 0 bases from J, leaving 12 bases between.

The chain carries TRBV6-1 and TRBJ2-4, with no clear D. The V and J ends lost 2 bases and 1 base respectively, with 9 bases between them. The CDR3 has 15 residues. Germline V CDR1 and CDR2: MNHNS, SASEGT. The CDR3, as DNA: TGTGCCAGCAGTGAAAGACAAAGGGCCAAAAACATTCAGTACTTC. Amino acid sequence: CASSERQRAKNIQYF.

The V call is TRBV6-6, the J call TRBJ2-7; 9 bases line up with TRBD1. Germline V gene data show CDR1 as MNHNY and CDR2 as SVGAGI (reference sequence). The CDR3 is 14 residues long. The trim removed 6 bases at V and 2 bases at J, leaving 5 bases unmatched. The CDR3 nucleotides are TGTGCCAGCAGGCAGACAGGGGGAGCCTACGAGCAGTACTTC. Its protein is CASRQTGGAYEQYF.

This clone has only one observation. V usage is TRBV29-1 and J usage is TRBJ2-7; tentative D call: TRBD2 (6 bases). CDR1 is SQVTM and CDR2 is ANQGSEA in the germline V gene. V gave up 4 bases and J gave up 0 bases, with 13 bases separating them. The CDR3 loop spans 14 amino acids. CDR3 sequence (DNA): TGCAGCGTTGTTGGGGGGACTTACTCCTACGAGCAGTACTTC. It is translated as CSVVGGTYSYEQYF.

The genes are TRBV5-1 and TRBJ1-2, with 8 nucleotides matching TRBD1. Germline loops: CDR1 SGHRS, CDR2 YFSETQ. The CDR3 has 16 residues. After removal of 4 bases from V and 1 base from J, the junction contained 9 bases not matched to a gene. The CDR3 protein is CASSGTTGAYNYGYTF. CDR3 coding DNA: TGCGCCAGCAGCGGAACGACAGGGGCTTATAACTATGGCTACACCTTC.

The CDR3 sequence: CASSLFGSEQYF. The CDR3, as DNA: TGTGCCAGCAGTTTATTCGGTAGCGAGCAGTACTTC. This chain joins TRBV28 and TRBJ2-7; unclear D gene. This CDR3 comprises 12 residues. CDR1 and CDR2 (germline): MDHEN, SYDVKM. Deletions cut 1 base from V and 6 bases from J, with 7 bases between.

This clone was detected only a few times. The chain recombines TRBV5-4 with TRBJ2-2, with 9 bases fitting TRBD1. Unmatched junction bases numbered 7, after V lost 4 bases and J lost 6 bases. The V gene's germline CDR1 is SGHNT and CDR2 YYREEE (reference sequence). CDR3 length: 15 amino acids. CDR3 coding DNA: TGTGCCAGCAGCCTAAGACAGGGGGTAGCCGGGGAGCTGTTTTTT. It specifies CASSLRQGVAGELFF.

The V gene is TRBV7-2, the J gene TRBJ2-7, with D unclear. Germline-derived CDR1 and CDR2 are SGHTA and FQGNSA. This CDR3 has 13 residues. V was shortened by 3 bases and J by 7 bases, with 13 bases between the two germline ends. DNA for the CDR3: TGTGCCAGCAGCTTCCCCGAGTTCGGGGAGCAGTACTTC. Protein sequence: CASSFPEFGEQYF.

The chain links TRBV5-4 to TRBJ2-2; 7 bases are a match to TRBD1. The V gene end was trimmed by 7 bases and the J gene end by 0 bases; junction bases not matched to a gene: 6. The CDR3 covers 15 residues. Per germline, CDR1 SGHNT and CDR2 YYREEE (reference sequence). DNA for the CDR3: TGTGCCAGCTGGAATACAGGGGCGAACACCGGGGAGCTGTTTTTT. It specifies CASWNTGANTGELFF.

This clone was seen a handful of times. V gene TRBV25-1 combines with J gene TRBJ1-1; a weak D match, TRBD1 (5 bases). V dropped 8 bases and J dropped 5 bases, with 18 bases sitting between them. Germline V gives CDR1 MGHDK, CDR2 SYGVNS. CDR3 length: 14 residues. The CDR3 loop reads CASGRPGGGTEAFF. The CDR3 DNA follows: TGTGCCAGCGGACGGCCCGGGGGAGGGACTGAAGCTTTCTTT.

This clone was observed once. CDR3 in amino acids: CSVTEYTEAFF. The CDR3 bases are TGCAGCGTTACTGAGTACACTGAAGCTTTCTTT. This chain links TRBV29-1 with TRBJ1-1, with D uncertain. There are 11 residues in the CDR3. Germline V lookup: CDR1 SQVTM, CDR2 ANQGSEA. The V and J ends lost 5 bases and 3 bases respectively, with 7 bases between them.

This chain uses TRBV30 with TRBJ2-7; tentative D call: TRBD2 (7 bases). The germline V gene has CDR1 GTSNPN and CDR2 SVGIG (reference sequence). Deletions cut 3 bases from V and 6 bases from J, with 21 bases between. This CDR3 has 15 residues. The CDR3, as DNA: TGTGCCTGGAGATGGGGGGGCGCGGTCTCTGCCGAGCAGTACTTC. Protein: CAWRWGGAVSAEQYF.